This T cell receptor beta chain was identified in a study of Ad26.COV2.S vaccination and SARS-CoV-2 variants. About the study: Donor was in the COV1001 Ad26.COV2.S trial arm. Into the muscle, Ad26.COV2.S was dosed once or twice, 56 days apart. General observations from the study: Following vaccination, spike-specific CD8+ and CD4+ T cell responses reportedly exhibited substantial breadth.

The treatment denotes: roughly 19 received Ad26.COV2.S at low or high dose, single or two shots; about 5 received placebo; per-sample allocation not given. Sampling took place 63 days after the first vaccine or placebo injection. Wuhan-strain spike was delivered by a replication-incompetent Ad26 vector. Note on this clone: Antigen: not known.

Measured with immunoSEQ multiplex PCR; TCRdb has only the in-frame clones, and not every one. Here the sample spans around 450,000 clones, 89% being singletons. From germline, CDR1 is SGHRS and CDR2 YFSETQ. The trim removed 2 bases at V and 0 bases at J, leaving 15 bases unmatched. The CDR3 sequence is 19 residues long. The source was peripheral blood, collected in a trial of Ad26.COV2.S vaccine versus placebo. The clonotype comes from a person between 18 and 60 years old who received the Ad26.COV2.S COVID-19 vaccine or a placebo. V and J are TRBV5-1 and TRBJ2-3, with 7 nucleotides matching TRBD1. The CDR3 DNA reads as TGCGCCAGCAGCTTTCCGGGACAGACCCCCCTTGTTAGCACAGATACGCAGTATTTT. Translated: CASSFPGQTPLVSTDTQYF.